These T cell receptor beta chains were read from a single sample in a study of brain T cells in children with intractable seizures. Libraries were prepared by immunoSEQ multiplex PCR; TCRdb keeps only in-frame clonotypes and omits some of them. Found here are around 80,000 clones, around 91% of them singletons; the top ten hold 20% to 25%. The specimen was peripheral blood, collected at surgery. These TCRs come from a girl aged 2-10 years with Rasmussen encephalitis and intractable seizures. Both conserved end residues are part of each CDR3. A D gene is named only where the DNA matches it firmly. Only part of the rows carry a size: once, few, many, or a class if the clone is expanded.

d_gene	abundance	j_gene	v_gene	CDR3nt	CDR3aa
NA	NA	TRBJ1-1	TRBV30	TGTGCCTGGAGCAGGCTTCGGAACACTGAAGCTTTCTTT	CAWSRLRNTEAFF
NA	NA	TRBJ1-5	TRBV24-1	TGTGCCACCGTACCAGGGTTTATACGTTGGCATTTT	CATVPGFIRWHF
NA	NA	TRBJ2-7	TRBV28	TGTGCCAGCAGTAACCCACCTCGTTACGAGCAGTACTTC	CASSNPPRYEQYF
TRBD2	NA	TRBJ2-1	TRBV4-2	TGTGCCAGCAGCCAAGAAGCGGGGCTATCAGGGAATGAGCAGTTCTTC	CASSQEAGLSGNEQFF
NA	NA	TRBJ2-7	TRBV7-6	TGTGCCAGCAGCTTAGAACCAGGGGAGGCCTACGAGCAGTACTTC	CASSLEPGEAYEQYF
NA	NA	TRBJ2-2	TRBV7-9	TGTGCCAGCAGCTTATTGGGGCGGACCGGGGAGCTGTTTTTT	CASSLLGRTGELFF
TRBD1	NA	TRBJ2-7	TRBV13	TGTGCCAGCAGCCCCGGACAGGGTGGTGACTTC	CASSPGQGGDF
NA	NA	TRBJ1-4	TRBV30	TGTGCCTGGAGTGTCGGACAGACCGAAAATGAAAAACTGTTTTTT	CAWSVGQTENEKLFF
NA	NA	TRBJ1-6	TRBV5-4	TGTGCCAGCAGTGCCGGGACCCCCTATAATTCACCCCTCCACTTT	CASSAGTPYNSPLHF
NA	NA	TRBJ2-7	TRBV25-1	TGTGCCAGCACCGACAGGGCGGGGGGTACCTACGAGCAGTACTTC	CASTDRAGGTYEQYF
TRBD1	NA	TRBJ2-6	TRBV3-1/TRBV3-2	TGTGCCAGCAGCCCACGGACAGGAAGCTCTGGGGCCAACGTCCTGACTTTC	CASSPRTGSSGANVLTF
NA	NA	TRBJ2-1	TRBV7-2	TGTGCCAGCAGCTTAATCCTGGGGCTACGCAATGAGCAGTTCTTC	CASSLILGLRNEQFF
NA	NA	TRBJ1-1	TRBV6-5	TGTGCCATCTCGGTATCGGGAGGGACTGAAGCTTTCTTT	CAISVSGGTEAFF
TRBD2	NA	TRBJ2-1	TRBV11-2	TGTGCCAGCAGCCCCATATTTGGACTAGCGGGGCCCAATGAGCAGTTCTTC	CASSPIFGLAGPNEQFF
NA	NA	TRBJ2-6	TRBV18	TGTGCCAGCTCACCCGATCAGGGAAGGAGCTCTGGGGCCAACGTCCTGACTTTC	CASSPDQGRSSGANVLTF
NA	NA	TRBJ1-1	TRBV27	TGTGCCAGCAGGGGGGACCGAAGAAACACTGAAGCTTTCTTT	CASRGDRRNTEAFF
TRBD2	NA	TRBJ2-3	TRBV6-6	TGTGCCAGCAGGCTCCTAGCGGGGGATTACACAGATACGCAGTATTTT	CASRLLAGDYTDTQYF
TRBD1	NA	TRBJ2-7	TRBV2	TGTGCCAGCAGTAGGACCGGGACAGGGGCCTACGAGCAGTACTTC	CASSRTGTGAYEQYF
TRBD1	NA	TRBJ1-1	TRBV18	TGTGCCAGCTCACCACGGGACAGGGGTAACACTGAAGCTTTCTTT	CASSPRDRGNTEAFF
NA	NA	TRBJ1-5	TRBV18	TGTGCCAGCTCACCGAGATCAACAGGGAATCTAGGCAATCAGCCCCAGCATTTT	CASSPRSTGNLGNQPQHF
NA	NA	TRBJ1-4	TRBV29-1	TGCAGCGTTGAATTGCGAAATGAAAAACTGTTTTTT	CSVELRNEKLFF
NA	NA	TRBJ2-3	TRBV6-1	TGTGCCAGCAGTGATGTTATGGCTTTGGCAGATACGCAGTATTTT	CASSDVMALADTQYF
NA	NA	TRBJ2-7	TRBV10-3	TGTGCCATCAGGACGGAGAGCTCCTACGAGCAGTACTTC	CAIRTESSYEQYF
NA	NA	TRBJ2-1	TRBV7-8	TGTGCCAGCAGCTTAGGGGGCGTGCGGAATGAGCAGTTCTTC	CASSLGGVRNEQFF
TRBD1	NA	TRBJ1-1	TRBV28	TGTGCCAGCAGTCACAGGGGCGAAATCGGAGCTTTCTTT	CASSHRGEIGAFF
NA	NA	TRBJ2-3	TRBV9	TGTGCCAGCAGCGTACAAGGCGGTACGCAGTATTTT	CASSVQGGTQYF
NA	NA	TRBJ1-5	TRBV2	TGTGCCAGCGGAGGTCGGGGGAATCAGCCCCAGCATTTT	CASGGRGNQPQHF
TRBD1	NA	TRBJ2-1	TRBV5-6	TGTGCCAGCAGCTCAAAGGGGGACAGTGGCAATGAGCAGTTCTTC	CASSSKGDSGNEQFF
NA	few	TRBJ1-2	TRBV4-1	TGCGCCAGCAGCCAGAGGATTCAGGCCTCCGCTAACTATGGCTACACCTTC	CASSQRIQASANYGYTF
TRBD1	once	TRBJ2-7	TRBV5-1	TGCGCCAGCAGCTCCACGGCCGGGACAGGGGCCTACGAGCAGTACTTC	CASSSTAGTGAYEQYF
NA	NA	TRBJ1-2	TRBV6-5	TGTGCCAGCACCTACTCTGGCCGGTGTGACTATGGCTACACCTTC	CASTYSGRCDYGYTF
NA	NA	TRBJ2-1	TRBV30	TGTGCCTGGAACAGGGTCTCTCATGAGCAGTTCTTC	CAWNRVSHEQFF
TRBD1	NA	TRBJ1-1	TRBV5-5	TGTGCCAGCAGCTTCAGACCGGGACAGGGGGCAAACACTGAAGCTTTCTTT	CASSFRPGQGANTEAFF